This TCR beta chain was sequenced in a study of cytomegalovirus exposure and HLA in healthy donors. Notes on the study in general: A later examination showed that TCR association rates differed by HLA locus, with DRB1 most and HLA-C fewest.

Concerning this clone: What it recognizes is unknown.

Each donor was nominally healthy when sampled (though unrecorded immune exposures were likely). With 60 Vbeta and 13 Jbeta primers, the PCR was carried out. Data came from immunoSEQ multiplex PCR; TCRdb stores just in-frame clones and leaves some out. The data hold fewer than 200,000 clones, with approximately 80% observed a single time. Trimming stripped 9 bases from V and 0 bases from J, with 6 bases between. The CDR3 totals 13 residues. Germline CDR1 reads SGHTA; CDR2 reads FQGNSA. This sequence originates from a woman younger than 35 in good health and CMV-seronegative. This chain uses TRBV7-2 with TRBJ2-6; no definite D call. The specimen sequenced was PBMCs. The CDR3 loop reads CASSFSGANVLTF. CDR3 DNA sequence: TGTGCCAGTTCCTTCTCTGGGGCCAACGTCCTGACTTTC.